This entry lists 5 T cell receptor beta chains sequenced from one sample in a study of PD-1 blockade in classical Hodgkin lymphoma. Following autologous stem cell transplantation, relapse occurred in every patient, and exposure to brentuximab vedotin varied. Method: immunoSEQ multiplex PCR; TCRdb's copy keeps in-frame clones and lacks some. The sample has 80,000 to 100,000 clones; 92% are singletons. The specimen comprised peripheral blood mononuclear cells (PBMCs), sampled at baseline. The receptor set was obtained from a human donor with classical Hodgkin lymphoma.

This chain uses TRBV9 with TRBJ2-2, with TRBD2 matching over 7 bases. CDR3 size: 13 residues. The junction had 3 bases not matched to a gene; V was cut back by 9 bases and J by 1 base. Germline lookup yields CDR1 SGDLS and CDR2 YYNGEE. The CDR3 bases are TGTGCCATCCAGCGGGAGAACACCGGGGAGCTGTTTTTT. It codes for CAIQRENTGELFF.

This chain links TRBV19 with TRBJ2-2, with D tentatively TRBD1 (5 bases). In germline, CDR1 is LNHDA, CDR2 SQIVND (reference sequence). This CDR3 contains 15 residues. V was clipped by 3 bases and J by 1 base, with 9 bases between them. The CDR3 is CASSMMDKNTGELFF. For the CDR3, the DNA is TGTGCCAGTAGTATGATGGACAAGAACACCGGGGAGCTGTTTTTT. The full variable domain, with the rest looked up from reference TRBV19 and TRBJ2-2, is DGGITQSPKYLFRKEGQNVTLSCEQNLNHDAMYWYRQDPGQGLRLIYYSQIVNDFQKGDIAEGYSVSREKKESFPLTVTSAQKNPTAFYLCASSMMDKNTGELFFGEGSRLTVL.

This sequence joins TRBV6-1 and TRBJ1-1; unclear D gene. The CDR3 totals 14 residues. CDR1 is MNHNS and CDR2 is SASEGT in the germline V gene. Trimming cost V 6 bases and J 4 bases, with 15 bases left between them. The CDR3 nucleotides read TGTGCCAGCAGCCAAGCCCGCGGGAGCACTGAAGCTTTCTTT. The encoded protein is CASSQARGSTEAFF.

Only one count was recorded for this clone. The chain joins TRBV9 to TRBJ2-7, with 8 bases that match TRBD1. The junction had 2 bases not matched to a gene; V was cut back by 3 bases and J by 0 bases. The germline V gene has CDR1 SGDLS and CDR2 YYNGEE. This CDR3 has 14 amino acids. The CDR3: CASSGTGSSYEQYF. In DNA, the CDR3 is TGTGCCAGCAGCGGGACAGGGAGCTCCTACGAGCAGTACTTC.

This clone was counted a single time. This chain's CDR3 is CASSLGGGQGLYGYTF. CDR3 DNA: TGTGCCAGCAGTTTAGGCGGAGGACAGGGACTTTATGGCTACACCTTC. The rearrangement uses TRBV27 and TRBJ1-2; 8 nucleotides agree with TRBD1. The germline CDR1 and CDR2 sequences are MNHEY and SMNVEV (reference sequence). CDR3 length: 16 amino acids. V shed 2 bases and J 5 bases; nucleotides not matched to a gene: 10.